The clone carrying this TCR beta chain was found once. This specimen comes from a study of blood T cell repertoires in COVID-19. At the level of the study: There were acute and convalescent COVID-19 samples, and they came from the United States, Italy and Spain. The analysed material was cDNA or gDNA that came from T cells, B-cell-depleted T cells, or PBMCs.

In the source study's methods: Quantification of nucleated cells was approximated via reference gene primer amplification. Assay used: immunoSEQ multiplex PCR; TCRdb lists only in-frame clones, some missing. That table supplies the V and J calls and clone size; D and trimming were determined from the DNA. The repertoire holds some 240,000 clones, with 89% as singletons. Losses at the gene ends were 5 bases for V and 5 bases for J; bases not matched to a gene: 10. This CDR3 spans 16 amino acids. Per germline, CDR1 SGHNT and CDR2 YENEEA. The source is a middle-aged woman who had recovered from COVID-19. The sequenced sample consisted of peripheral blood. The J gene is TRBJ2-3, the V gene TRBV11-3, with 10 bases identical to TRBD2. The CDR3 sequence: CASSASSGGAGDTQYF. The CDR3 DNA reads as TGTGCCAGCAGCGCATCGAGCGGGGGGGCGGGAGATACGCAGTATTTT. The full variable domain, completed using reference TRBV11-3 and TRBJ2-3, is EAGVVQSPRYKIIEKKQPVAFWCNPISGHNTLYWYLQNLGQGPELLIRYENEEAVDDSQLPKDRFSAERLKGVDSTLKIQPAELGDSAVYLCASSASSGGAGDTQYFGPGTRLTVL.